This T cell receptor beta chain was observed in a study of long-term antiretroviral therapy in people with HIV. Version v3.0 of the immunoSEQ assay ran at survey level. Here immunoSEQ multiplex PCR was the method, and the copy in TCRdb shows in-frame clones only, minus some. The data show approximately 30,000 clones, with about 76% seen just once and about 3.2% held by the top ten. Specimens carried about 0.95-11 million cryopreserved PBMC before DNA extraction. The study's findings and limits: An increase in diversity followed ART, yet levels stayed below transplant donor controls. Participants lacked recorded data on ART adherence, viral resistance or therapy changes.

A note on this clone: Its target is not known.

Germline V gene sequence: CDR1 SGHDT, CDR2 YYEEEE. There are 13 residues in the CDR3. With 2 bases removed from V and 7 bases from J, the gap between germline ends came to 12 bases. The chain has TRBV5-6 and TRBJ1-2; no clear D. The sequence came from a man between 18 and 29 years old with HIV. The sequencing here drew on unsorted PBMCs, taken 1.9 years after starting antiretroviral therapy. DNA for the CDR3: TGTGCCAGCAGCTTCGACAAGGGTAGTGGCTACACCTTC. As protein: CASSFDKGSGYTF.